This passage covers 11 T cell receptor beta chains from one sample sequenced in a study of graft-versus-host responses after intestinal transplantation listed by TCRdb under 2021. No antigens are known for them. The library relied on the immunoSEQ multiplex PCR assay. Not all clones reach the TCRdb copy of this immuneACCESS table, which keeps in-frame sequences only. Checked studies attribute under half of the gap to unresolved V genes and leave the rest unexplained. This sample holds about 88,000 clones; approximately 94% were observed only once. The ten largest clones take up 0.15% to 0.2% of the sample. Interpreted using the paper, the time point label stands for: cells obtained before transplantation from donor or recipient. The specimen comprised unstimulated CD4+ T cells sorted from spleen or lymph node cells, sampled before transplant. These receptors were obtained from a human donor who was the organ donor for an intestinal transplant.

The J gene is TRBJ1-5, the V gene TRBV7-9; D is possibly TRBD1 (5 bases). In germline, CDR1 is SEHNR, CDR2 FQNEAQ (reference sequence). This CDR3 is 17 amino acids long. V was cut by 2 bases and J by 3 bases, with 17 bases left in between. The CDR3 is CASSLYVAGRNNQPQHF. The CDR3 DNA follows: TGTGCCAGCAGCTTATATGTCGCAGGGCGGAACAATCAGCCCCAGCATTTT.

CDR3: CASTSAGTGVQPQHF. The CDR3 DNA sequence: TGTGCCAGCACGTCCGCCGGGACAGGGGTTCAGCCCCAGCATTTT. V usage is TRBV28 and J usage is TRBJ1-5; TRBD1 agrees at 10 bases. Germline CDR1 reads MDHEN; CDR2 reads SYDVKM. Unmatched junction bases numbered 9, after V lost 7 bases and J lost 6 bases. This CDR3 spans 15 amino acids.

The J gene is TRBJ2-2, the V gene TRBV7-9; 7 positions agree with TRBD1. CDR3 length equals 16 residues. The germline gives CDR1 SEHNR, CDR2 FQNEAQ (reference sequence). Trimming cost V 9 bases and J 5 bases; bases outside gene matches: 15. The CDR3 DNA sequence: TGTGCCAGTCTAGGGGGTGCGACAGGGCGGACCGGGGAGCTGTTTTTT. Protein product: CASLGGATGRTGELFF.

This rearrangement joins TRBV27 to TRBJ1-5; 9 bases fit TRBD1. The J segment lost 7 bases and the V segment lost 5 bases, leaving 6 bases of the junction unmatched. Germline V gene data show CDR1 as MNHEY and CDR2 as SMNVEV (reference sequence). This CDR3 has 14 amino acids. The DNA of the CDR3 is TGTGCCAGCAGTAAACAGGGGGCTTGGCAGCCCCAGCATTTT. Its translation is CASSKQGAWQPQHF.

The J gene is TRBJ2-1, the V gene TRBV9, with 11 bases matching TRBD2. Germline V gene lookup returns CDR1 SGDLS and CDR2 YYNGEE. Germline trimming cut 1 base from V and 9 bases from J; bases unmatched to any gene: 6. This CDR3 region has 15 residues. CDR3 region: CASSVLSGGVGEQFF. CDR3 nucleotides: TGTGCCAGCAGCGTACTTAGCGGGGGGGTTGGTGAGCAGTTCTTC.

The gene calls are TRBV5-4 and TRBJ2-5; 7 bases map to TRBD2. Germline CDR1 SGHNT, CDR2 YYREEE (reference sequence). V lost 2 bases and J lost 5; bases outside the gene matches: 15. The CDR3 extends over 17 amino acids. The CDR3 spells CASSFPSGGMVVETQYF. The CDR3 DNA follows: TGTGCCAGCAGCTTTCCCTCCGGGGGGATGGTCGTGGAGACCCAGTACTTC.

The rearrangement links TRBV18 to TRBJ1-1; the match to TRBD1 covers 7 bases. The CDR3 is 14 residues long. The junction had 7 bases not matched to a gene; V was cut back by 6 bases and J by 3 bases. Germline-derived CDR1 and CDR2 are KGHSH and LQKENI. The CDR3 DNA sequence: TGTGCCAGCTCCCCTAGTACAGGGGACACTGAAGCTTTCTTT. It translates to CASSPSTGDTEAFF.

CDR3 region: CSADKNTGELFF. The CDR3 DNA sequence: TGCAGCGCTGACAAGAACACCGGGGAGCTGTTTTTT. The V gene is TRBV29-1, the J gene TRBJ2-2; D is ambiguous. Trimming pared 7 bases from V and 1 base from J, leaving 7 bases between. The CDR3 is 12 amino acids. Germline V lookup: CDR1 SQVTM, CDR2 ANQGSEA.

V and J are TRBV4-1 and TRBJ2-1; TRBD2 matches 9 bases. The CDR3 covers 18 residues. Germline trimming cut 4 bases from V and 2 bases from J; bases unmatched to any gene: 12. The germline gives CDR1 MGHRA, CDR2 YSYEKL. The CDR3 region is CASSPSLLAGSPYNEQFF. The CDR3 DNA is TGCGCCAGCAGCCCAAGCCTTCTAGCGGGGAGCCCCTACAATGAGCAGTTCTTC.

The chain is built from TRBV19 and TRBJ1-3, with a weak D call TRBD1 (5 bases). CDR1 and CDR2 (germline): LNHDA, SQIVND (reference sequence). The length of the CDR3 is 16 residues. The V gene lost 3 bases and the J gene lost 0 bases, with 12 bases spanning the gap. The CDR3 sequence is CASSMGGAHSGNTIYF. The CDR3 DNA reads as TGTGCCAGTAGTATGGGGGGAGCCCACTCTGGAAACACCATATATTTT. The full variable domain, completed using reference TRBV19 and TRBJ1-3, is DGGITQSPKYLFRKEGQNVTLSCEQNLNHDAMYWYRQDPGQGLRLIYYSQIVNDFQKGDIAEGYSVSREKKESFPLTVTSAQKNPTAFYLCASSMGGAHSGNTIYFGEGSWLTVV.

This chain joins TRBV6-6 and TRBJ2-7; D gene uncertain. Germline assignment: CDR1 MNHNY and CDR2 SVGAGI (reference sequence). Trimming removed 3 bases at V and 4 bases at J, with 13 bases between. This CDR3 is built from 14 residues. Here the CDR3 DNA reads TGTGCCAGCAGTTATTTCGCCGATTCATACGAGCAGTACTTC. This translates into CASSYFADSYEQYF.